This T cell receptor beta chain derives from a study of shared clonotypes between healthy human individuals (dated by TCRdb to 2020 to 2022). Background for the entire study: Three men and a couple of women, aged 18 to 49 years, made up the cohort. To estimate repertoire size and how much clonotypes are shared between individuals, the study performed deep sequencing of blood TCR repertoires from a handful of healthy adults. Each donor's leukapheresis produced roughly between roughly 0.85 and 9.5 billion PBMCs. Libraries were prepared and TCR repertoires were sequenced by different laboratories using diverse techniques, in order to increase sequencing depth and limit assay-specific biases. For each donor, three plates each were used for CD4 naive and CD4 memory, two plates were used for CD8 naive, and one plate was used for CD8 memory.

Using the deep immunoSEQ assay, multiplex PCR amplified TCR CDR3 regions from genomic DNA. For each cell subset, the extracted genomic DNA was distributed evenly across all wells of several immunoSEQ 96-well plates, and each plate served as one replicate. For sorted subsets, 200 to 250 ng of genomic DNA, equivalent to some 33,000 T cell genomes, went into each replicate PCR. The purified libraries were quantified using a Qubit 3.0 fluorometer, sized with a Bioanalyzer 2100, and then quantified again using the KAPA Library Quantification kit. A separate single-read 150-cycle Illumina NextSeq 550 flow cell was used to sequence each immunoSEQ 96-well plate. The study's processing was this. Because the immunoSEQ output held only junctional sequences and lacked quality scores, the filtering could not match the filtering applied to full-length reads. Sequences were annotated with PyIR, a Python wrapper for IgBLAST v1.9, using IMGT germline references to assign V/J genes and CDR3. Any read was removed if the V/J assignment was weak (E-value above 1e-6), the CDR3 was missing, or the read contained stop codons, out-of-frame junctions, or ambiguous translated residues. V3J clonotypes were defined as sequences sharing the same inferred V gene, J gene, and CDR3 amino acid sequence. To compute the percentage overlap between repertoires, the number of shared unique clonotypes was divided by the size of the smaller repertoire. Three approaches were used to assess repertoire richness: RTK rarefaction, the Chao1 estimator, and Recon v2.1 estimates of unobserved clonotypes. OLGA was used to compute generation probabilities for all TCRbeta clonotypes that the gDNA method yielded from a handful of donors. TCRdb holds this immuneACCESS table with in-frame rearrangements only. Some clones are missing; in checked studies, unresolved V genes explain under half, and the rest has no known cause. V, J and clone size are those of that table, while D and trimming were read from the DNA. The sample table records around 1,000,000 clones; approximately 80% of these occur just once. The ten most abundant clones make up about 0.94% of the sample.

The CDR3 has 15 amino acids, counting the end cysteine and phenylalanine. The entry retains the CDR3 DNA only, 45 bases that are in frame from base 1. V and J are truncated by 0 bases and 0 bases respectively, leaving an intervening sequence of 9 bases. CDR1 and CDR2, per the germline V gene, are SGHRS and YFSETQ. Broad study findings and their caveats: Across four donors, about 5.2% of naive CD4, roughly 3.3% of naive CD8, 2.3% of memory CD4, and under 0.45% of memory CD8 clonotypes were shared. Larger estimated clonotype richness was generally found for naive subsets than for memory subsets. The genetic and exposure-history diversity represented was limited by the small number of donors. Clonotypes shared by all four sorted-subset donors showed higher generation probabilities than non-shared clonotypes. Incomplete sequencing was indicated by rarefaction of sorted-subset datasets, despite the large sequencing depth. Based on pairwise subsampling, the degree of clonotype sharing among donors was expected to be affected by sequencing depth. Sampling was limited to blood, and TCR repertoires in tissue likely differ from TCR repertoires in blood.

The donors were healthy, HIV-negative adults who had no recently reported acute infections or vaccinations. Every donor was a Caucasian adult living in Nashville, Tennessee, USA. CD4+ T cells were enriched by magnetic negative selection; naive cells were then positively selected on CD45RA, and the negative fraction formed the memory subset. Blood was collected by leukapheresis, and PBMCs were isolated by Ficoll-Histopaque density gradient centrifugation and then cryopreserved in liquid nitrogen vapor phase. Analytical flow cytometry was used to check the purity and quantity of every magnetically sorted T cell population. Genomic DNA was isolated from each sorted fraction and quantified by UV absorbance on a Nanodrop 2000c. On this clone: Its antigen has not been determined. It has no much larger one-base neighbor in the sample; base qualities were not kept.

The sequence is built from TRBV5-1 and TRBJ1-2; the D gene identity is not certain. This receptor was taken from a man in his late teens or twenties in good health. Some clones in this sample may be carry-over from other donors' samples. Input material: memory CD4+ T cells from PBMCs. Taken with the paper, the label for cell subset or site translates to: CD45RA-negative fraction. The bases read TGCGCCAGCAGCTTGGTCGGATCGACTAACTATGGCTACACCTTC. This sequence encodes CASSLVGSTNYGYTF.